One and the same sample provided the 7 T cell receptor beta chains below, sequenced in a study of cytomegalovirus exposure and HLA in healthy donors. Both 60 Vbeta primers and 13 Jbeta primers went into the PCR. The repertoire was sequenced with immunoSEQ multiplex PCR; TCRdb's copy has only in-frame clones and lacks some. Of some 98,000 clones detected, around 80% appear once; the ten largest clones hold more than 7%. The sample comprised PBMCs. The receptors stem from a human donor in good health.

The CDR3 sequence: CASSLTRTGLEAFF. CDR3 sequence (DNA): TGCGCCAGCAGCTTAACTAGGACAGGACTTGAAGCTTTCTTT. V gene TRBV5-1 combines with J gene TRBJ1-1; TRBD1 matches 7 bases. Unmatched junction bases numbered 8, after V lost 2 bases and J lost 7 bases. This CDR3 contains 14 residues. Germline CDR1 reads SGHRS; CDR2 reads YFSETQ.

The chain is built from TRBV19 and TRBJ1-5; 7 nucleotides agree with TRBD1. V dropped 5 bases and J dropped 6; count of bases not matched to a gene: 13. Germline CDR1 and CDR2: LNHDA and SQIVND (reference sequence). The CDR3 length is 16 residues. The CDR3 DNA follows: TGTGCCAGTAGTCTTAGACAGGGAATAAGTAGTCAGCCCCAGCATTTT. Translating gives CASSLRQGISSQPQHF.

The V call is TRBV19, the J call TRBJ1-3; D gene unclear. CDR3 length: 15 amino acids. V was cut by 4 bases and J by 0 bases, with 10 bases left in between. CDR1 and CDR2 (germline): LNHDA, SQIVND (reference sequence). As DNA, the CDR3 is TGTGCCAGTAGTACTCAGCGGATCTCTGGAAACACCATATATTTT. Protein sequence: CASSTQRISGNTIYF.

This clone has only a few counts. This rearrangement joins TRBV7-9 to TRBJ2-7, with TRBD2 matching 11 bases. Germline loops: CDR1 SEHNR, CDR2 FQNEAQ (reference sequence). The J segment lost 7 bases and the V segment lost 5 bases, leaving 10 bases of the junction unmatched. There are 15 residues in the CDR3. The CDR3 loop is CASSPSGRRGREQYF. In DNA, the CDR3 is TGTGCCAGCAGCCCTAGCGGGAGGAGGGGGAGAGAGCAGTACTTC.

The V gene is TRBV29-1, the J gene TRBJ2-7, with D possibly matching TRBD1 (5 bases). V gave up 6 bases and J gave up 3 bases, with 21 bases separating them. In germline, CDR1 is SQVTM, CDR2 ANQGSEA. The CDR3 is made up of 15 amino acids. The CDR3 sequence: CSVAISGIGGYEQYF. The CDR3 DNA sequence: TGCAGCGTAGCAATATCAGGGATAGGTGGCTACGAGCAGTACTTC.

This clone was observed once. The chain carries TRBV7-9 and TRBJ1-4, with 7 bases fitting TRBD1. Germline values: CDR1 SEHNR, CDR2 FQNEAQ (reference sequence). The CDR3 loop spans 17 amino acids. Trimming removed 2 bases from V and 5 bases from J; junction bases left unmatched: 11. CDR3 region: CASSLPRQGLSNEKLFF. The CDR3 DNA reads as TGTGCCAGCAGCTTACCCAGACAGGGACTGAGCAATGAAAAACTGTTTTTT.

The chain carries TRBV5-1 and TRBJ1-1; TRBD1 agrees at 9 bases. CDR3 size: 15 residues. The junction had 5 bases not matched to a gene; V was cut back by 4 bases and J by 1 base. CDR1 and CDR2 (germline): SGHRS, YFSETQ. CDR3 protein: CASSEQGASNTEAFF. The CDR3, as DNA: TGCGCCAGCAGCGAACAGGGGGCTTCGAACACTGAAGCTTTCTTT.